This paragraph covers one T cell receptor (beta chain) sequence. The record originates from a study of blood T cell repertoires in COVID-19. Whole-study context: Some COVID-19 samples were acute and others convalescent; all came from the United States, Italy and Spain. Nucleic acid was either cDNA or gDNA, and it came from T cells, B-cell-depleted T cells, or PBMCs.

Per the study methods: Estimation of nucleated cell counts was performed using reference gene primer amplification. The data were produced by immunoSEQ multiplex PCR, yet TCRdb's version contains in-frame clones alone and is incomplete. Clone size and V and J calls were adopted from that table, with D and trimming inferred from the DNA. In the table there are about 240,000 clones, approximately 86% of which are singletons. V dropped 5 bases and J dropped 0 bases, with 11 bases sitting between them. This CDR3 contains 14 residues. From germline, CDR1 is LNHDA and CDR2 SQIVND (reference sequence). The TCR sequence derives from a woman aged 25 to 39 with acute or convalescent COVID-19. Sequencing used peripheral blood. The chain uses TRBV19 and TRBJ2-7; D unresolved. This CDR3 is CASSAAGGSYEQYF. CDR3 nucleotide sequence: TGTGCCAGTAGTGCGGCTGGTGGCTCCTACGAGCAGTACTTC.